The following is a TCR beta chain sequence with its context. Using immunoSEQ multiplex PCR, the repertoire was profiled, and TCRdb retains in-frame clones only, with some absent. The data show over 350,000 clones, with 87% seen just once and roughly 9.4% held by the top ten. The CDR3 runs to 15 residues. Germline V CDR1 and CDR2: WSHSY, SAAADI. Trimming cost V 8 bases and J 6 bases; bases outside gene matches: 10. The sample comes from a study of blood T cell repertoires in COVID-19. V usage is TRBV10-2 and J usage is TRBJ2-3; TRBD2 aligns across 11 bases. The source is a woman between 45 and 60 years old who had recovered from COVID-19. Sequenced sample: PBMCs or T cells enriched from blood (not recorded which). The CDR3 is CASDFSGGARDTQYF. The CDR3 DNA follows: TGCGCCAGCGACTTTAGCGGGGGGGCCAGGGATACGCAGTATTTT.